This T cell receptor beta chain came from a study of CD8 T cells in ankylosing spondylitis. Study-level results: A TCR beta motif made of 7 to 9 highly homologous variants seemed typical of ankylosing spondylitis blood.

By quantitative 5'-RACE with molecular barcodes, the TCR beta libraries were made. Each CDR3 protein is one row after TCRdb ran MiXCR on the 5' RACE reads. The table records 450,000 to 550,000 distinct CDR3 sequences, about 5.4% of them present only once. The V gene end was trimmed by 3 bases and the J gene end by 15 bases; junction bases not matched to a gene: 12. The CDR3 runs to 14 residues. In germline, CDR1 is LNHNV, CDR2 YYDKDF (reference sequence). This clonotype was recorded many times. Its cognate antigen is unknown. The sequence derives from a male donor with ankylosing spondylitis. The chain combines TRBV15 with TRBJ2-3, with 10 nucleotides matching TRBD2. Input material: blood, either unsorted or a sorted T cell fraction (not recorded which). This CDR3 is CATSRDLGSGRPYF. The CDR3 bases are TGTGCCACCAGCAGGGACCTAGGTAGCGGGAGGCCATATTTT.